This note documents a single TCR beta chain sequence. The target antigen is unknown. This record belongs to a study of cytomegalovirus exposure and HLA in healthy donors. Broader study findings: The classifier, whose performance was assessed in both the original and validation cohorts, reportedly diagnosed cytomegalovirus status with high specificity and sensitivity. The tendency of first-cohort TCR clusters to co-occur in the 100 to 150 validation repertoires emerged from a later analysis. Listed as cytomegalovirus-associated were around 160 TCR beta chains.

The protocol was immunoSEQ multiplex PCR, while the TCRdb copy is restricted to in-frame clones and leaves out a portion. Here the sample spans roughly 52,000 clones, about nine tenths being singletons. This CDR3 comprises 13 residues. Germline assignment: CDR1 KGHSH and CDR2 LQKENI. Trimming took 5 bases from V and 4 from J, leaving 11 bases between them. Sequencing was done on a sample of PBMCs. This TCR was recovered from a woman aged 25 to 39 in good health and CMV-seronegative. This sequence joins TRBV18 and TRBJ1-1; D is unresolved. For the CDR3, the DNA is TGTGCCAGCTCAGGCAACACTATCACTGAAGCTTTCTTT. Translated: CASSGNTITEAFF.